The 31 T cell receptor beta chains below were found in one sample sequenced in a study of CD8+CD57+ T cells in acquired aplastic anemia. For sequencing, patients were chosen who had shown expansion of CD8+CD57+ cells by flow cytometry. The template used for profiling TCR beta VDJ and CDR3 was genomic DNA. TCRdb processed the reads anew with MiXCR; each CDR3 protein has one entry. Of approximately 470,000 distinct CDR3 sequences detected, less than 35% appear once; the ten largest clones hold 0.7% to 1%. Sequenced input: sorted CD4+, CD8+, or CD8+CD57+ T cells (not recorded which) from PBMCs. The receptors were sampled from a human donor with aplastic anemia.

V and J are TRBV7-3 and TRBJ1-1; no reliable D call. V was cut by 0 bases and J by 2 bases, with 7 bases left in between. This CDR3 is 14 amino acids long. Germline V lookup: CDR1 SGHTA, CDR2 FQGTGA. CDR3 DNA: TGTGCCAGCAGCTTAACGGGCAGTAACACTGAAGCTTTCTTT. This encodes CASSLTGSNTEAFF.

This rearrangement joins TRBV28 to TRBJ1-1; D gene unclear. CDR3 length: 13 amino acids. Germline CDR1 MDHEN, CDR2 SYDVKM. V was cut by 6 bases and J by 4 bases, with 12 bases left in between. For the CDR3, the DNA is TGTGCCAGCAGCTCCTCATTGGGCACTGAAGCTTTCTTT. Encoded protein: CASSSSLGTEAFF.

The gene calls are TRBV7-9 and TRBJ1-1; the D gene is possibly TRBD1 (5 bases). Germline CDR1 and CDR2: SEHNR and FQNEAQ (reference sequence). The CDR3 runs to 15 residues. Trimming left V 5 bases short and J 2 bases short, with 15 bases between. CDR3 protein: CASSPPRGRNTEAFF. CDR3 sequence (DNA): TGTGCCAGCAGCCCCCCCCGGGGCCGCAACACTGAAGCTTTCTTT.

The sample holds many counts of this clonotype. CDR3 residues: CATSDPGLQGYTF. In DNA, the CDR3 is TGTGCCACCAGTGACCCAGGGTTGCAGGGCTACACCTTC. V and J are TRBV24-1 and TRBJ1-2; TRBD1 is a possible D gene (5 bases). The length of the CDR3 is 13 residues. Germline V gene data show CDR1 as KGHDR and CDR2 as SFDVKD. V lost 4 bases, J lost 8 bases, and 13 bases lay in between.

This chain joins TRBV25-1 and TRBJ1-5; the match to TRBD1 covers 7 bases. Germline CDR1 reads MGHDK; CDR2 reads SYGVNS. Trimming removed 4 bases from V and 7 bases from J; junction bases left unmatched: 10. The CDR3 runs to 15 residues. Here the CDR3 reads CASSADDRVRQPQHF. The CDR3 DNA is TGTGCCAGCAGTGCTGACGACAGGGTCAGACAGCCCCAGCATTTT.

This clonotype has at least ten counts. This sequence joins TRBV25-1 and TRBJ1-2; D is uncertain. This CDR3 comprises 13 residues. CDR1 is MGHDK, CDR2 SYGVNS, per germline. With 5 bases removed from V and 2 bases from J, the gap between germline ends came to 9 bases. The CDR3 loop reads CASSYKANYGYTF. In DNA form, the CDR3 reads TGTGCCAGCAGTTATAAAGCAAACTATGGCTACACCTTC.

On this clonotype itself: Germline is not matched at one junction end, which may reflect a read error. The V and J genes are TRBV28 and TRBJ1-1; D ambiguous. The CDR3 spans 13 residues. Germline loops: CDR1 MDHEN, CDR2 SYDVKM. CDR3 in DNA: TGTGCCAGCAGTTGGGAGGCTAGGACTGAAGCCTTCTTT. Translating gives CASSWEARTEAFF.

A remark on this clonotype: A much more abundant neighbour one base away suggests this may be a read error. This sequence joins TRBV29-1 and TRBJ1-2, with 8 nucleotides matching TRBD1. Germline lookup yields CDR1 SQVTM and CDR2 ANQGSEA. The CDR3 has 12 amino acids. With 3 bases clipped from V and 12 bases from J, the junction kept 9 bases outside the gene matches. The CDR3 coding sequence is TGCAGCGTTGACAGGGGGCAATGGGGCCACACCTTC. It is translated as CSVDRGQWGHTF.

The genes are TRBV24-1 and TRBJ2-2, with a possible D match to TRBD1 (5 bases). CDR1 and CDR2 from the germline V gene are KGHDR and SFDVKD. V was clipped by 4 bases and J by 1 base, with 9 bases between them. CDR3 length equals 15 residues. CDR3 sequence: CATSDAGQNTGELFF. CDR3 in DNA: TGTGCCACCAGTGACGCCGGACAGAACACCGGGGAGCTGTTTTTT.

This clonotype turned up a few times. The chain couples TRBV20-1 to TRBJ2-5; D uncertain. V shed 2 bases and J shed 4 bases, with 5 bases lying between them. Per the germline V gene, CDR1 is DFQATT and CDR2 is SNEGSKA (reference sequence). CDR3 length: 11 residues. The CDR3 reads CSARIVETQYF. For the CDR3, the DNA is TGCAGTGCTAGAATTGTAGAGACCCAGTACTTC.

Details on this clonotype: One end of the junction varies from germline; a read error may be responsible. The chain uses TRBV29-1 and TRBJ2-7; 8 nucleotides line up with TRBD2. The V gene's germline CDR1 is SQVTM and CDR2 ANQGSEA. The CDR3 consists of 15 residues. CDR3 sequence: CAWRNPLAVTYEQYF. Written as DNA, the CDR3 is TGTGCCTGGAGGAATCCACTAGCGGTCACCTACGAGCAGTACTTC.

This chain connects TRBV7-6 to TRBJ2-7; D is possibly TRBD1 (5 bases). This CDR3 has 13 amino acids. The germline gives CDR1 SGHVS, CDR2 FNYEAQ. The V end was cut by 5 bases, the J end by 3 bases, with 11 bases between. CDR3 sequence (DNA): TGTGCCAGCAGCCTGAAGACAGACTACGAGCAGTACTTC. This translates into CASSLKTDYEQYF.

V usage is TRBV19 and J usage is TRBJ1-6, with D possibly TRBD1 on 6 matching bases. CDR3 length: 13 amino acids. V was clipped by 2 bases and J by 9 bases, with 8 bases between them. From germline, CDR1 is LNHDA and CDR2 SQIVND (reference sequence). The CDR3 coding sequence is TGTGCCAGTAGTATACAGGGGATTTCACCCCTCCACTTT. Its translation: CASSIQGISPLHF.

There are a few counts of this clonotype. The chain combines TRBV10-3 with TRBJ1-4; D is unresolved. Germline CDR1 reads ENHRY; CDR2 reads SYGVKD. The CDR3 is 13 residues long. V lost 3 bases and J 8 bases, leaving 10 bases between the germline ends. The CDR3 here is CAISDSVLEKLFF. CDR3 DNA sequence: TGTGCCATCAGTGATTCTGTTCTGGAAAAACTGTTTTTT.

The chain employs TRBV20-1 and TRBJ1-5, with 10 bases fitting TRBD1. The J segment lost 7 bases and the V segment lost 5 bases, leaving 5 bases of the junction unmatched. The CDR3 totals 13 residues. Germline CDR1 reads DFQATT; CDR2 reads SNEGSKA (reference sequence). The CDR3 DNA follows: TGCAGTGCTGACAGGACAGGGGGACAGCCCCAGCATTTT. Protein sequence: CSADRTGGQPQHF.

This clonotype appeared a few times. Sequence at one end of the junction differs from germline and may be a read error. The rearrangement uses TRBV29-1 and TRBJ2-2, with D tentatively TRBD2 (7 bases). This CDR3 is built from 15 residues. CDR1 is SQVTM and CDR2 is ANQGSEA in the germline V gene. The CDR3 protein is CGVELGGRGTGELFF. The CDR3 DNA sequence: TGCGGCGTTGAACTGGGGGGGCGCGGCACCGGGGAGCTGTTTTTT.

The chain carries TRBV5-1 and TRBJ1-4; D is uncertain. Trimming took 0 bases from V and 2 from J, leaving 2 bases between them. The CDR3 contains 13 residues. From germline, CDR1 is SGHRS and CDR2 YFSETQ. As DNA, the CDR3 is TGCGCCAGCAGCTTGGACACTAATGAAAAACTGTTTTTT. Translated: CASSLDTNEKLFF.

This clonotype was counted between two and nine times. The V gene is TRBV5-1, the J gene TRBJ2-7, with 10 bases aligning to TRBD2. J was trimmed by 1 base and V by 5 bases; bases with no gene match: 12. Germline V gene lookup returns CDR1 SGHRS and CDR2 YFSETQ. The CDR3 runs 17 residues. CDR3 protein: CASRALAGNLGSYEQYF. Here the CDR3 DNA reads TGCGCCAGCAGAGCACTAGCGGGAAATTTAGGATCCTACGAGCAGTACTTC.

The gene calls are TRBV7-3 and TRBJ2-7; D is undetermined. Germline V gene sequence: CDR1 SGHTA, CDR2 FQGTGA. The CDR3 spans 13 residues. V was cut by 5 bases and J by 2 bases, with 10 bases left in between. The CDR3 DNA is TGTGCCAGCAGCACGGATGGTCCCTACGAGCAGTACTTC. It encodes CASSTDGPYEQYF.

Regarding this clonotype: It may be a read error: a sequence one base away is much more abundant. CDR3 coding DNA: TGTGCCAGCAGCTTAGACTCTGGAAACACCCTATATTTT. Residues: CASSLDSGNTLYF. The chain joins TRBV7-9 to TRBJ1-3; D is ambiguous. Germline loops: CDR1 SEHNR, CDR2 FQNEAQ (reference sequence). This CDR3 contains 13 residues.

This clonotype has just a few counts. The chain employs TRBV6-1 and TRBJ1-2; D is undetermined. The ends were cut back, 2 bases at V and 7 bases at J, with 11 bases in the middle. The CDR3 extends over 13 amino acids. The V gene's germline CDR1 is MNHNS and CDR2 SASEGT. CDR3 nucleotides: TGTGCCAGCAGTGAAATTGTGTGGGTTGGCTACACCTTC. It yields the protein CASSEIVWVGYTF.

Points on this clonotype: A much larger clone sits a single nucleotide away, making a read error possible. Because the CDR3 is missing its conserved closing phenylalanine or tryptophan, this is likely a read error. The genes are TRBV19 and TRBJ2-7; no clear D gene. Germline assignment: CDR1 LNHDA and CDR2 SQIVND (reference sequence). Deletions cut 3 bases from V and 4 bases from J, with 7 bases between. There are 12 residues in the CDR3. The CDR3 region has the DNA TGTGCCAGTAGTATGGGTCCTTACGAGCAGTACCTC. It specifies CASSMGPYEQYL.

CDR3 region: CASSESGRDSYNSPLHF. The CDR3 region has the DNA TGTGCCAGCAGTGAAAGTGGTAGGGACAGTTATAATTCACCCCTCCACTTT. The chain recombines TRBV25-1 with TRBJ1-6; 7 nucleotides match TRBD1. The CDR3 length is 17 residues. The junction had 8 bases not matched to a gene; V was cut back by 2 bases and J by 4 bases. Germline CDR1 MGHDK, CDR2 SYGVNS.

This clonotype showed up many times. The J gene is TRBJ1-2, the V gene TRBV15; D is possibly TRBD1 (6 bases). From germline, CDR1 is LNHNV and CDR2 YYDKDF (reference sequence). V was cut by 3 bases and J by 8 bases, with 19 bases left in between. The CDR3 has 15 residues. CDR3 amino acids: CATSRPGHRTIGYTF. Written as DNA, the CDR3 is TGTGCCACCAGCAGGCCGGGACACCGGACGATAGGCTACACCTTC.

The chain uses TRBV11-2 and TRBJ2-7; D call uncertain. This CDR3 is built from 14 residues. V was shortened by 1 base and J by 3 bases, with 10 bases between the two germline ends. The V gene's germline CDR1 is SGHAT and CDR2 FQNNGV. The CDR3: CASSLGVLGYEQYF. CDR3 DNA: TGTGCCAGCAGCTTAGGAGTTCTCGGCTACGAGCAGTACTTC.

Remarks on this clonotype: With a much larger clone just one base away, this may be a read error. The chain couples TRBV10-2 to TRBJ2-2; 11 bases map to TRBD2. The CDR3 consists of 16 residues. Germline-derived CDR1 and CDR2 are WSHSY and SAAADI. CDR3 in amino acids: CASSETSGRGSGELLF. In DNA, the CDR3 is TGCGCCAGCAGTGAAACTAGCGGGAGAGGGTCCGGGGAGCTGCTTTTT.

V and J are TRBV27 and TRBJ1-5; 7 positions agree with TRBD1. Germline-derived CDR1 and CDR2 are MNHEY and SMNVEV (reference sequence). Trimming took 6 bases from V and 4 from J; bases not matched to a gene: 9. This CDR3 spans 15 amino acids. Here the CDR3 DNA reads TGTGCCAGCAGCCCGACAGGGAGCGGTAATCAGCCCCAGCATTTT. Protein sequence: CASSPTGSGNQPQHF.

In the case of this clonotype: At one of its ends the junction is not consistent with the germline gene, which may arise from a read error. V and J are TRBV2 and TRBJ2-7; 7 bases map to TRBD1. The CDR3 covers 15 residues. Germline V gene data show CDR1 as SNHLY and CDR2 as FYNNEI. The CDR3 nucleotides read TGCGCCAGCAGCCAAGTTGGTAGGACAGGCTACGAGCAGTACTTC. As protein: CASSQVGRTGYEQYF.

This clonotype has at least ten counts. The rearrangement uses TRBV7-9 and TRBJ1-1; D is unresolved. CDR1 is SEHNR and CDR2 is FQNEAQ in the germline V gene (reference sequence). Trimming cost V 5 bases and J 1 base, with 5 bases left between them. The CDR3 sequence is 12 residues long. CDR3 bases: TGTGCCAGCAGCCAGACGAACACTGAAGCTTTCTTT. This sequence encodes CASSQTNTEAFF.

The chain is built from TRBV2 and TRBJ1-1; no firm D call. V lost 4 bases and J 8 bases, leaving 14 bases between the germline ends. This CDR3 has 13 residues. Per the germline V gene, CDR1 is SNHLY and CDR2 is FYNNEI. The CDR3 DNA reads TGTGCCAGCAGTGTGGGAGGGAGACAAGAAGCTTTCTTT. Amino acid sequence: CASSVGGRQEAFF.

With regard to this clonotype: A much bigger clone sits one base away, suggesting this may be a read error. The chain carries TRBV12-3 or TRBV12-4 and TRBJ1-2; 7 nucleotides match TRBD1. The CDR3 totals 15 residues. V shed 2 bases, J shed 4 bases, and the junction held 7 bases outside the gene matches. The CDR3 region has the DNA TGTGCCAGCAGTTTACGCCGGGACAGCGCCTATGGCTACACCTTC. Translation: CASSLRRDSAYGYTF.